The 12 T cell receptor beta chains listed next were all sequenced from one sample in a study of OX40 agonist ivuxolimab in advanced cancers. The method behind the library was the immunoSEQ multiplex PCR assay. The immuneACCESS repertoire file appears here via TCRdb, limited to in-frame rearrangements. These files lack a portion of the clones; in checked studies, under half of the deficit traces to unresolved V genes, and the cause of the others is not known. The sample contains some 90,000 clones, 87% of them found a single time. The top ten constitute approximately 4.8% of the sample. Sequenced material: CD4+ or CD8+ T cells sorted from blood, taken in a trial of the OX40 agonist ivuxolimab. The receptors here all came from an adult with an advanced solid tumor such as melanoma, head and neck, liver or kidney cancer.

The gene calls are TRBV7-2 and TRBJ2-5; 7 bases align to TRBD1. The V segment lost 4 bases and the J segment 3 bases; nucleotides outside the gene matches: 5. The CDR3 totals 14 residues. From germline, CDR1 is SGHTA and CDR2 FQGNSA. As DNA, the CDR3 is TGTGCCAGCAGCTCAGGGGGACAGAAAGAGACCCAGTACTTC. Encoded protein: CASSSGGQKETQYF. Filled out from reference TRBV7-2 and TRBJ2-5, the complete variable domain reads GAGVSQSPSNKVTEKGKDVELRCDPISGHTALYWYRQSLGQGLEFLIYFQGNSAPDKSGLPSDRFSAERTGGSVSTLTIQRTQQEDSAVYLCASSSGGQKETQYFGPGTRLLVL.

This clone was observed a single time. The chain has TRBV10-3 and TRBJ2-3; 7 nucleotides match TRBD2. V dropped 3 bases and J dropped 3; count of bases not matched to a gene: 6. Germline V lookup: CDR1 ENHRY, CDR2 SYGVKD. The CDR3 is 15 residues long. The CDR3 region is CAISDSGIATDTQYF. CDR3 bases: TGTGCCATCAGTGACAGCGGGATCGCGACAGATACGCAGTATTTT.

This clone showed up just once. The chain couples TRBV11-2 to TRBJ1-3; perhaps TRBD1 as D (5 bases). The V gene's germline CDR1 is SGHAT and CDR2 FQNNGV. The CDR3 has 15 amino acids. The V end lost 1 base, the J end lost 7 bases, and 14 bases lay between the germline ends. The CDR3 DNA reads as TGTGCCAGCAGCTTAGCGGCAGGGTGGGGTAACACCATATATTTT. It yields the protein CASSLAAGWGNTIYF.

This chain uses TRBV5-1 with TRBJ1-1; D may be TRBD1 (5 bases). The CDR3 runs 15 residues. The germline V and J ends were trimmed by 0 bases and 6 bases, with 15 bases remaining between them. The V gene's germline CDR1 is SGHRS and CDR2 YFSETQ. CDR3 region: CASSLEFRDSAEAFF. The CDR3 DNA reads TGCGCCAGCAGCTTGGAATTTCGAGACAGTGCTGAAGCTTTCTTT. Using reference TRBV5-1 and TRBJ1-1 for the parts outside the CDR3, the full variable domain is KAGVTQTPRYLIKTRGQQVTLSCSPISGHRSVSWYQQTPGQGLQFLFEYFSETQRNKGNFPGRFSGRQFSNSRSEMNVSTLELGDSALYLCASSLEFRDSAEAFFGQGTRLTVV.

The V gene is TRBV28, the J gene TRBJ2-7; 10 nucleotides align to TRBD2. Per the germline V gene, CDR1 is MDHEN and CDR2 is SYDVKM. The trim removed 6 bases at V and 5 bases at J, leaving 7 bases unmatched. This CDR3 is built from 14 residues. Written as DNA, the CDR3 is TGTGCCAGCAGGGGGGGACTAGCGTCCAACGAGCAGTACTTC. Protein: CASRGGLASNEQYF.

The chain employs TRBV5-8 and TRBJ1-2; TRBD1 matches at 7 bases. The CDR3 consists of 13 residues. Trimming at V came to 2 bases and at J to 5 bases, leaving 3 bases not matched to a gene. From germline, CDR1 is SGHTS and CDR2 YDEGEE. The CDR3 sequence: CASSFDRDYGYTF. The CDR3 DNA sequence: TGTGCCAGCAGCTTCGACAGGGATTATGGCTACACCTTC. Complete variable domain (other parts from reference TRBV5-8 and TRBJ1-2): EAGVTQSPTHLIKTRGQQATLRCSPISGHTSVYWYQQALGLGLQFLLWYDEGEERNRGNFPPRFSGRQFPNYSSELNVNALELEDSALYLCASSFDRDYGYTFGSGTRLTVV.

The CDR3 DNA sequence: TGTGCCAGTAGTATGGGACAGGCCGGGGTAGGTGAGCAGTTCTTC. This encodes CASSMGQAGVGEQFF. V and J are TRBV19 and TRBJ2-1; TRBD1 agrees at 8 bases. The V gene end was trimmed by 3 bases and the J gene end by 9 bases; junction bases not matched to a gene: 10. Germline CDR1 reads LNHDA; CDR2 reads SQIVND (reference sequence). The CDR3 has 15 amino acids.

A few counts support this clone. The chain employs TRBV6-1 and TRBJ2-5; a possible D gene is TRBD2 (5 bases). V lost 5 bases and J lost 2, with 15 bases in between. This CDR3 contains 15 residues. CDR1 and CDR2 from the germline V gene are MNHNS and SASEGT. CDR3 DNA: TGTGCCAGCAGTTCTCTAGGACTGAAACAAGAGACCCAGTACTTC. Translation: CASSSLGLKQETQYF.

CDR3 nucleotide sequence: TGCGCCAGCAGCCGTAGACAGGTGGGAACTGAAGCTTTCTTT. It translates to CASSRRQVGTEAFF. This chain joins TRBV5-1 and TRBJ1-1, with D maybe TRBD1 (6 bases). The CDR3 runs to 14 residues. V lost 4 bases, J lost 5 bases, and 15 bases lay in between. Germline CDR1 is SGHRS and CDR2 is YFSETQ.

The rearrangement links TRBV5-1 to TRBJ1-5, with TRBD1 matching over 8 bases. The V gene's germline CDR1 is SGHRS and CDR2 YFSETQ. This CDR3 contains 14 residues. Trimming cost V 4 bases and J 5 bases; bases outside gene matches: 5. The CDR3 region has the DNA TGCGCCAGCAGCCCTGGACAGGGCTATCAGCCCCAGCATTTT. It encodes CASSPGQGYQPQHF.

This chain connects TRBV27 to TRBJ2-3, with D maybe TRBD2 (6 bases). The V end lost 2 bases, the J end lost 0 bases, and 12 bases lay between the germline ends. Germline CDR1 MNHEY, CDR2 SMNVEV (reference sequence). The CDR3 extends over 16 amino acids. The CDR3 region has the DNA TGTGCCAGCAGTTTACGGCGGGGACCGAGCACAGATACGCAGTATTTT. It is translated as CASSLRRGPSTDTQYF.

V is TRBV4-1 and J is TRBJ2-1; 9 bases align to TRBD2. CDR3 length: 16 residues. Germline V gives CDR1 MGHRA, CDR2 YSYEKL. Germline trimming cut 3 bases from V and 6 bases from J; bases unmatched to any gene: 9. CDR3 nucleotides: TGCGCCAGCAGCCATCTTAGCGGGAGTCGTCCCAATGAGCAGTTCTTC. Translated: CASSHLSGSRPNEQFF.